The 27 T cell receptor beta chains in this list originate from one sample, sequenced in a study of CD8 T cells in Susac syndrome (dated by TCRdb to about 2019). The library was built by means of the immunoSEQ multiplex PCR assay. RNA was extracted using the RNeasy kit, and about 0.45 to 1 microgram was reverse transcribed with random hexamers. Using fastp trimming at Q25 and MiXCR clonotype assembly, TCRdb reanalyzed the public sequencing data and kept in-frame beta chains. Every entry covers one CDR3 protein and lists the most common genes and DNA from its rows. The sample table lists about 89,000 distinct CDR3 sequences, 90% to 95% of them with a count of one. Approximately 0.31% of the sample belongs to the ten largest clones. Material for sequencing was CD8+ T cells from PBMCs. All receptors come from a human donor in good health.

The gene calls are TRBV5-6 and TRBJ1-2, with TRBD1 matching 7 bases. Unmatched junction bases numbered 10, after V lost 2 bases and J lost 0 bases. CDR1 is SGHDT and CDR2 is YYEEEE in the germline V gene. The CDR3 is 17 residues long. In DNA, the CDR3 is TGTGCCAGCAGCTTTCGGGACAGCGGGAGCCCTAACTATGGCTACACCTTC. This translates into CASSFRDSGSPNYGYTF.

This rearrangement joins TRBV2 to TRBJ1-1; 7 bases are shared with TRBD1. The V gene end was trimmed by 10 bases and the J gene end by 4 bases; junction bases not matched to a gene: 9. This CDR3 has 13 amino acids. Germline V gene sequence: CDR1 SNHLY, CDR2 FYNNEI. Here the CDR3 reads CATEISGGTEAFF. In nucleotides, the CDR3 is TGTGCCACCGAGATTTCAGGGGGCACTGAAGCTTTCTTT.

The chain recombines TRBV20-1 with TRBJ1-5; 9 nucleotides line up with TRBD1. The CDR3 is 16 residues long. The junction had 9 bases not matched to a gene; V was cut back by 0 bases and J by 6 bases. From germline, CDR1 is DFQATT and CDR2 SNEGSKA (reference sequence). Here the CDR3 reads CSARDPGTGYFQPQHF. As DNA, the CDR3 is TGCAGTGCTAGAGACCCCGGGACAGGGTACTTTCAGCCCCAGCATTTT.

In nucleotides, the CDR3 is TGTGCCAGCAGCAACACAGGGTCTTCCTACTACGAGCAGTACTTC. Its translation is CASSNTGSSYYEQYF. J is TRBJ2-7 and V is TRBV9; a possible D gene is TRBD1 (6 bases). The length of the CDR3 is 15 residues. V lost 4 bases to trimming and J lost 3 bases, with 17 bases between them. Germline V CDR1 and CDR2: SGDLS, YYNGEE.

The CDR3 DNA reads TGTGCCACCAGTGATTTGACAGGGAGGACTGAAGCTTTCTTT. The encoded protein is CATSDLTGRTEAFF. The J gene is TRBJ1-1, the V gene TRBV24-1; tentatively, D is TRBD1 (6 bases). Germline lookup yields CDR1 KGHDR and CDR2 SFDVKD. The CDR3 has 14 residues. Trimming removed 0 bases at V and 5 bases at J, with 9 bases between.

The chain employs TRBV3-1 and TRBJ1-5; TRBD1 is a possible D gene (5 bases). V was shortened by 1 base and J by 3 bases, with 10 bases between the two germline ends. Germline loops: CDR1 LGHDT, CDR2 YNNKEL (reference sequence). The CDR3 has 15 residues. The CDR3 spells CASSQGPGSNQPQHF. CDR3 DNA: TGTGCCAGCAGCCAAGGCCCAGGGTCCAATCAGCCCCAGCATTTT.

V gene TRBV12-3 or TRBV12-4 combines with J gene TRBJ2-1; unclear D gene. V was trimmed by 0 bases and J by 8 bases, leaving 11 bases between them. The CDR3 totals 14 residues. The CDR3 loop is CASSLAYERDEQFF. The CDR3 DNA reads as TGTGCCAGCAGTTTAGCGTACGAAAGGGATGAGCAGTTCTTC.

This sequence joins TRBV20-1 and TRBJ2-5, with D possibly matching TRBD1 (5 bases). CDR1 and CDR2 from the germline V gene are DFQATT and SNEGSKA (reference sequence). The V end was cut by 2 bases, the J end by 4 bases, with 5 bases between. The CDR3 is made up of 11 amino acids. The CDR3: CSARQGETQYF. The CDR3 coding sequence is TGCAGTGCTAGACAGGGAGAGACCCAGTACTTC.

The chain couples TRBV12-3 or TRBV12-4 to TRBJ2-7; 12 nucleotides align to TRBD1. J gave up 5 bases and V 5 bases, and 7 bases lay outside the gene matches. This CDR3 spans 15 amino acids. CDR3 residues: CASSLGDRGPHEQYF. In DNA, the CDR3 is TGTGCCAGCAGTCTGGGGGACAGGGGGCCCCACGAGCAGTACTTC.

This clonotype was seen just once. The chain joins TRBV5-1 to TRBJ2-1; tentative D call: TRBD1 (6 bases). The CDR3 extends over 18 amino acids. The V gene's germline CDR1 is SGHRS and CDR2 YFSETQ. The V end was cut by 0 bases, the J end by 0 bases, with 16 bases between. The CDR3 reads CASSLVVAGASSYNEQFF. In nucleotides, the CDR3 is TGCGCCAGCAGCTTGGTGGTGGCAGGGGCCAGCTCCTACAATGAGCAGTTCTTC.

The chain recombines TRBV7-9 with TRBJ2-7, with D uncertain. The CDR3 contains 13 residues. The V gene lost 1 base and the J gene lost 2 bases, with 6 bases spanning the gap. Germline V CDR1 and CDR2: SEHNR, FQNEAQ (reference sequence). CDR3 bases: TGTGCCAGCAGCTTAGAGATTCCCTACGAGCAGTACTTC. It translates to CASSLEIPYEQYF.

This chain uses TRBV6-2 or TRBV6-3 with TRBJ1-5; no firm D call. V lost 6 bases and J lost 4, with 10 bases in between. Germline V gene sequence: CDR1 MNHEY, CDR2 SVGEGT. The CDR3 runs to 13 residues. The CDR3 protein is CASSLGRNQPQHF. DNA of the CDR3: TGTGCCAGCAGCCTGGGGAGGAATCAGCCCCAGCATTTT.

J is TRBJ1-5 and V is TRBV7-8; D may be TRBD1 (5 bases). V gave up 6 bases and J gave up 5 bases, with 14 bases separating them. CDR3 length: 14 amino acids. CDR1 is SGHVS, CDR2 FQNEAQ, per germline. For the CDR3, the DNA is TGTGCCAGCAGTCCGGGGCCTCGAGATCAGCCCCAGCATTTT. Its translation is CASSPGPRDQPQHF.

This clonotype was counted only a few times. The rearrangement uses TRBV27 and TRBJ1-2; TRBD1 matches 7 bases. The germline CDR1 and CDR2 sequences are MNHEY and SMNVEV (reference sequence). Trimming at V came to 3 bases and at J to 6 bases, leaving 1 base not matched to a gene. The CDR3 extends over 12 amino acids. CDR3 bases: TGTGCCAGCAGTTTTACAGGGGATGGCTACACCTTC. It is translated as CASSFTGDGYTF.

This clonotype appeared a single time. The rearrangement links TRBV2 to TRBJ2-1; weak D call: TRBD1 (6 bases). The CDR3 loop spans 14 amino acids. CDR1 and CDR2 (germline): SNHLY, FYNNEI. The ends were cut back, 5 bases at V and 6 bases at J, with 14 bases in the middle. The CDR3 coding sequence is TGTGCCAGCAGTATACGACAGGTTGTCAATGAGCAGTTCTTC. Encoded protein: CASSIRQVVNEQFF.

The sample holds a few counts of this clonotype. The CDR3 DNA follows: TGTGCCAGCAGCCACTCCCGGGACAGAAGAGCCTACGAGCAGTACTTC. This codes for CASSHSRDRRAYEQYF. The V and J genes are TRBV14 and TRBJ2-7, with 7 bases identical to TRBD1. Per the germline V gene, CDR1 is SGHDN and CDR2 is FVKESK. This CDR3 is built from 16 residues. Losses at the gene ends were 3 bases for V and 2 bases for J; bases not matched to a gene: 10. Full variable domain (rest looked up from reference TRBV14 and TRBJ2-7): EAGVTQFPSHSVIEKGQTVTLRCDPISGHDNLYWYRRVMGKEIKFLLHFVKESKQDESGMPNNRFLAERTGGTYSTLKVQPAELEDSGVYFCASSHSRDRRAYEQYFGPGTRLTVT.

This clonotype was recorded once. Here the CDR3 DNA reads TGTGCCAGCAGTGAAGCAGGGACAGGAGAGGTAGCTTTCTTT. Encoded protein: CASSEAGTGEVAFF. This sequence joins TRBV6-1 and TRBJ1-1, with TRBD1 matching over 8 bases. CDR1 is MNHNS, CDR2 SASEGT, per germline. The CDR3 has 14 amino acids. Unmatched junction bases numbered 7, after V lost 0 bases and J lost 10 bases.

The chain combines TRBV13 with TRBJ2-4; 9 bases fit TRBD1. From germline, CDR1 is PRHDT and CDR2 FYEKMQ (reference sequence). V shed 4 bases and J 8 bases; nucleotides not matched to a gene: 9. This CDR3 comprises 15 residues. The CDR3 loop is CASSSAGQGRHIQYF. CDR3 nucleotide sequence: TGTGCCAGCAGCTCGGCCGGACAGGGGAGGCACATTCAGTACTTC.

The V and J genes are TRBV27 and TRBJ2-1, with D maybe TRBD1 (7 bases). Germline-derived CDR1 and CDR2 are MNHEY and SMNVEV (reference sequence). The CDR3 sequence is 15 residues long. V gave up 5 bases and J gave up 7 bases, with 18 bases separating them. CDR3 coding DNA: TGTGCCAGCAGTCCGGCGGGGACAGCTATGAATGAGCAGTTCTTC. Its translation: CASSPAGTAMNEQFF.

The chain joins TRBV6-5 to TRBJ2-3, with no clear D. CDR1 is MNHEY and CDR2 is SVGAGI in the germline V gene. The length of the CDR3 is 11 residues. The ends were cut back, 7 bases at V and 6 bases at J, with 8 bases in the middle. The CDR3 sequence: CASKEWDTQYF. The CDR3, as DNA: TGTGCCAGCAAGGAGTGGGATACGCAGTATTTT.

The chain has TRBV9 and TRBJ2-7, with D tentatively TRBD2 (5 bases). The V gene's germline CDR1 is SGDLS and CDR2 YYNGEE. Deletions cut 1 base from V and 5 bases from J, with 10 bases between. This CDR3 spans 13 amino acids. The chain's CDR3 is CASSVSAGDEQYF. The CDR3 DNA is TGTGCCAGCAGCGTATCAGCCGGGGACGAGCAGTACTTC.

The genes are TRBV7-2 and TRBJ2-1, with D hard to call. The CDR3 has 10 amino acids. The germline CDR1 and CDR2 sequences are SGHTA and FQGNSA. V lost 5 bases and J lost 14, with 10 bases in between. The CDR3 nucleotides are TGTGCCAGCAGCCCGTTAATGGAGTTCTTC. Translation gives CASSPLMEFF.

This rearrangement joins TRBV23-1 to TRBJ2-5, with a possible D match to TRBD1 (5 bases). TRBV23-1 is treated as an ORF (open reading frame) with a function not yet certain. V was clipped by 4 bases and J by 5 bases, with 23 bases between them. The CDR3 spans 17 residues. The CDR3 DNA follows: TGCGCCAGCAGTCTTCTACGAATCTGTATGGGGCAGGAGACCCAGTACTTC. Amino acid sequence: CASSLLRICMGQETQYF.

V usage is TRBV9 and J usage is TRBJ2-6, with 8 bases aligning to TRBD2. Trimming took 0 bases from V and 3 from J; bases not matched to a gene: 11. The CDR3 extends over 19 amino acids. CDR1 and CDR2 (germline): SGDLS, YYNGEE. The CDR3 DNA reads TGTGCCAGCAGCGTAGGGTATGACGGGGGGGCATTTGGGGCCAACGTCCTGACTTTC. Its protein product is CASSVGYDGGAFGANVLTF.

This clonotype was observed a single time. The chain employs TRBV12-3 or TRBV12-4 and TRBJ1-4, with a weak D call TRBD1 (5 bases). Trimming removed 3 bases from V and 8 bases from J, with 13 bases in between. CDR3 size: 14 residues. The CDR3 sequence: CASSLRGLREKLFF. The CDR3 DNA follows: TGTGCCAGCAGTTTGCGGGGGTTAAGGGAAAAACTGTTTTTT.

The CDR3 sequence: CASSMGQGASYNEQFF. The CDR3 DNA is TGTGCCAGTAGTATGGGCCAGGGGGCAAGCTACAATGAGCAGTTCTTC. The chain has TRBV19 and TRBJ2-1; 8 positions agree with TRBD1. The V segment lost 3 bases and the J segment 3 bases; nucleotides outside the gene matches: 7. There are 16 residues in the CDR3. Germline CDR1 LNHDA, CDR2 SQIVND (reference sequence). The full variable domain, in which reference TRBV19 and TRBJ2-1 provide the parts outside the CDR3, is DGGITQSPKYLFRKEGQNVTLSCEQNLNHDAMYWYRQDPGQGLRLIYYSQIVNDFQKGDIAEGYSVSREKKESFPLTVTSAQKNPTAFYLCASSMGQGASYNEQFFGPGTRLTVL.

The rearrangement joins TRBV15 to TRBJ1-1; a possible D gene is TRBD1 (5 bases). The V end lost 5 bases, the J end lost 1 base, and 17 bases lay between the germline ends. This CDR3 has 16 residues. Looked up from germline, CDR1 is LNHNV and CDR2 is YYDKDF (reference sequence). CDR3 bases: TGTGCCACCAGCGTCAGACAGCCTCTAGGGAACACTGAAGCTTTCTTT. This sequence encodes CATSVRQPLGNTEAFF. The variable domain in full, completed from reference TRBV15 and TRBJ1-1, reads DAMVIQNPRYQVTQFGKPVTLSCSQTLNHNVMYWYQQKSSQAPKLLFHYYDKDFNNEADTPDNFQSRRPNTSFCFLDIRSPGLGDTAMYLCATSVRQPLGNTEAFFGQGTRLTVV.